This T cell receptor (beta chain) was captured in a study of a mutant IDH1 vaccine in newly diagnosed glioma. For the study at large: Patients got their first vaccination 4-6 weeks after radiotherapy alone, or with temozolomide cycles. Patients were pretreated with radiotherapy, temozolomide, or both, mostly both.

Remarks on this clone: Its antigen is not identified.

There are 15 residues in the CDR3. Germline values: CDR1 LNHDA, CDR2 SQIVND (reference sequence). The junction had 0 bases not matched to a gene; V was cut back by 0 bases and J by 3 bases. The repertoire was sequenced with immunoSEQ multiplex PCR; TCRdb's copy has only in-frame clones and lacks some. Here the sample spans roughly 40,000 clones, 75% to 95% being singletons. Indicated time point: week 23, last vaccination. Vaccination comprised doses that each held 300 ug of mutant IDH1 20-mer peptide, plus topical imiquimod. This sequence originates from a man in his fifties with glioma. The specimen comprised PBMCs, sampled from a glioma patient whose treatment included an IDH1 peptide vaccine. J is TRBJ2-1 and V is TRBV19; 9 bases match TRBD2. CDR3 coding DNA: TGTGCCAGTAGTATAGAGCGGGGGGGCTACAATGAGCAGTTCTTC. This sequence encodes CASSIERGGYNEQFF.